The text below deals with one T cell receptor beta chain. It was with a sample-barcoded 5' primer and a J-beta primer mix that a second PCR of about 7 to 12 cycles was run. Every molecule of cDNA carried a tag from a template-switch adaptor with 12 random nucleotides. TCRdb ran MiXCR on the 5' RACE reads and lists one entry per CDR3 protein. The sample has approximately 490,000 distinct CDR3 sequences; nearly 25% are singletons. Researchers collected about 9.7 milliliters of peripheral blood from every single donor. This record comes from a study of blood T cells in healthy people across ages. These data were also filed under a second study, of T cells of mothers and their children. That report notes: Overlap ran slightly, non-significantly higher for related than unrelated mother-child pairs.

The sequenced sample was blood. The TCR originated in a boy aged 5 to 17 in good health.

The CDR3 is CASSPGTGGSSYNEQFF. Written as DNA, the CDR3 is TGCGCCAGCAGCCCTGGGACAGGAGGAAGCTCCTACAATGAGCAGTTCTTC. The chain joins TRBV4-3 to TRBJ2-1; 8 positions match TRBD1. Per the germline V gene, CDR1 is LGHNA and CDR2 is YSLEER. The CDR3 covers 17 residues. V was clipped by 4 bases and J by 0 bases; unmatched bases: 8.